These T cell receptor beta chains were read from a single sample in a study of shared clonotypes between healthy human individuals. The assay was immunoSEQ multiplex PCR, and TCRdb's table has in-frame clones only and misses some. This sample carries over 2 million clones, over 85% of them seen once, and the ten largest clones take about 1.1%. Sequencing was carried out using naive CD8+ T cells sorted from blood. These receptors all come from a man aged 18 to 30 in good health. Both conserved end residues are part of each CDR3. The order of the fields is D gene, V gene, J gene, clone size, CDR3 protein, CDR3 DNA. A D gene is named only where the DNA matches it firmly. Clone size is not always given. Where it is, it says once, few, many or a class for expanded clones.

>-|TRBV30|TRBJ2-7|-
CAWSPDRHEQYF
TGTGCCTGGAGTCCCGACAGACACGAGCAGTACTTC
>-|TRBV11-2|TRBJ2-7|-
CASSSALTPYEQYF
TGTGCCAGCAGCTCGGCGCTGACACCCTACGAGCAGTACTTC
>TRBD1|TRBV4-1|TRBJ1-2|-
CASSLSSGTGDGYTF
TGCGCCAGCAGCCTATCGTCCGGGACAGGAGATGGCTACACCTTC
>TRBD2|TRBV5-4|TRBJ2-7|-
CASSAGGGEQYF
TGTGCCAGCAGCGCGGGAGGGGGCGAGCAGTACTTC
>-|TRBV5-6|TRBJ2-3|-
CASSGPVADTQYF
TGTGCCAGCAGCGGGCCGGTTGCAGATACGCAGTATTTT
>-|TRBV28|TRBJ1-1|-
CASSPFSSRTEAFF
TGTGCCAGCAGCCCCTTTTCTTCGAGGACTGAAGCTTTCTTT
>-|TRBV5-6|TRBJ2-5|-
CASSSLSQETQYF
TGTGCCAGCAGCTCCCTAAGTCAAGAGACCCAGTACTTC
>TRBD2|TRBV5-4|TRBJ2-5|-
CASSSGLAGPETQYF
TGTGCCAGCAGCTCGGGACTAGCGGGACCTGAGACCCAGTACTTC
>-|TRBV7-9|TRBJ2-3|-
CASSLDRGTDTQYF
TGTGCCAGCAGCTTAGATAGGGGGACAGATACGCAGTATTTT
>TRBD2|TRBV6-1|TRBJ2-3|-
CATCPLAGLDTQYF
TGTGCCACGTGCCCACTAGCGGGATTAGATACGCAGTATTTT
>-|TRBV4-1|TRBJ2-3|-
CASSQSYYPDTQYF
TGCGCCAGCAGCCAAAGCTACTACCCAGATACGCAGTATTTT
>TRBD1|TRBV5-1|TRBJ1-1|-
CASSLTGGTEAFF
TGCGCCAGCAGTTTGACAGGGGGCACTGAAGCTTTCTTT
>-|TRBV7-3|TRBJ2-1|-
CASSPGRGMDNEQFF
TGTGCCAGCAGCCCCGGTCGGGGGATGGACAATGAGCAGTTCTTC
>TRBD1|TRBV28|TRBJ1-6|-
CASSSGQGGSPLHF
TGTGCCAGCAGTTCCGGACAGGGTGGTTCACCCCTCCACTTT
>TRBD2|TRBV6-5|TRBJ2-7|-
CASSPYATSGYEQYF
TGTGCCAGCAGCCCTTATGCGACTAGCGGTTACGAGCAGTACTTC
>TRBD2|TRBV30|TRBJ2-3|-
CAWSVKASGYTDTQYF
TGTGCCTGGAGTGTAAAGGCTAGCGGCTACACAGATACGCAGTATTTT
>-|TRBV14|TRBJ1-6|-
CASSQHPGHPVGSPLHF
TGTGCCAGCAGCCAACACCCGGGACACCCCGTTGGTTCACCCCTCCACTTT
>TRBD1|TRBV19|TRBJ1-4|few
CASSGQGGSTNEKLFF
TGTGCCAGTAGTGGGCAGGGGGGTAGTACTAATGAAAAACTGTTTTTT
>-|TRBV9|TRBJ2-7|-
CASSVGPNVEQYF
TGTGCCAGCAGCGTAGGGCCAAATGTCGAGCAGTACTTC
>-|TRBV5-1|TRBJ2-7|-
CASSTEDNSYEQYF
TGCGCCAGCAGCACGGAGGACAACTCCTACGAGCAGTACTTC
>TRBD1|TRBV5-6|TRBJ2-1|-
CASSSGTAQQFF
TGTGCCAGCAGCTCAGGGACAGCCCAGCAGTTCTTC
>TRBD2|TRBV2|TRBJ2-7|-
CASSVGGVSYEQYF
TGTGCCAGCAGTGTGGGGGGGGTCTCCTACGAGCAGTACTTC
>-|TRBV7-8|TRBJ2-1|-
CASSPPGSMYNEQFF
TGTGCCAGCAGCCCCCCCGGCTCCATGTACAATGAGCAGTTCTTC
>-|TRBV5-6|TRBJ1-2|-
CASSLGGGLSYGYTF
TGTGCCAGCAGCTTGGGAGGGGGTTTAAGCTATGGCTACACCTTC
>TRBD2|TRBV10-2|TRBJ2-5|-
CASSLPPGLAVQETQYF
TGCGCCAGTTCCCTCCCTCCGGGACTAGCGGTCCAAGAGACCCAGTACTTC
>-|TRBV19|TRBJ1-2|-
CASSLRRRDGYTF
TGTGCCAGTAGTCTCCGACGGAGGGATGGCTACACCTTC
>TRBD1|TRBV19|TRBJ1-5|-
CASSLDRESNQPQHF
TGTGCCAGTAGTTTGGACAGGGAAAGCAATCAGCCCCAGCATTTT
>TRBD1|TRBV15|TRBJ2-2|-
CATERTGMNTGELFF
TGTGCCACCGAGCGGACAGGGATGAACACCGGGGAGCTGTTTTTT
>TRBD2|TRBV4-1|TRBJ2-5|-
CASSQDWGGQETQYF
TGCGCCAGCAGCCAAGATTGGGGGGGCCAAGAGACCCAGTACTTC
>-|TRBV27|TRBJ1-1|-
CASSFSRTTEAFF
TGTGCCAGCAGTTTCTCCAGGACCACTGAAGCTTTCTTT
>-|TRBV4-2|TRBJ2-6|-
CASSQEGSSGANVLTF
TGTGCCAGCAGCCAAGAGGGAAGCTCTGGGGCCAACGTCCTGACTTTC
>TRBD2|TRBV6-5|TRBJ2-7|-
CASSKGLAGSYEQYF
TGTGCCAGCAGCAAAGGACTAGCGGGCTCCTACGAGCAGTACTTC
>-|TRBV2|TRBJ2-3|once
CASIARAAPAVYLSDTQYF
TGTGCCAGCATCGCCCGGGCGGCTCCAGCCGTTTATCTATCTGATACGCAGTATTTT
>-|TRBV13|TRBJ2-3|-
CASSLGDITDTQYF
TGTGCCAGCAGCTTGGGAGATATCACAGATACGCAGTATTTT
>TRBD1|TRBV5-1|TRBJ2-7|once
CASFSFDRDEQYF
TGCGCCAGCTTTTCCTTTGACAGGGACGAGCAGTACTTC
>-|TRBV28|TRBJ1-1|-
CASSYLGGALMNTEAFF
TGTGCCAGCAGTTACCTCGGCGGGGCCCTAATGAACACTGAAGCTTTCTTT
>-|TRBV4-1|TRBJ1-5|-
CASSQDPLSGVNQPQHF
TGCGCCAGCAGCCAAGATCCCCTTTCCGGGGTAAATCAGCCCCAGCATTTT
>-|TRBV29-1|TRBJ2-7|-
CSVEDRDNPSYEQYF
TGCAGCGTTGAAGATAGAGACAACCCCTCCTACGAGCAGTACTTC
>-|TRBV29-1|TRBJ1-2|once
CSVGLGDKNYGYTF
TGCAGCGTTGGGTTGGGAGATAAAAACTATGGCTACACCTTC
>-|TRBV29-1|TRBJ1-2|-
CSVDLGLTRVGDYGYTF
TGCAGCGTTGATTTGGGTCTAACGCGCGTTGGGGACTATGGCTACACCTTC
>TRBD1|TRBV4-1|TRBJ2-2|-
CASSQESGGWTGELFF
TGCGCCAGCAGCCAAGAGTCAGGGGGATGGACCGGGGAGCTGTTTTTT
>-|TRBV28|TRBJ2-7|-
CAILGQDPYEQYF
TGTGCCATCTTGGGGCAGGATCCCTACGAGCAGTACTTC
>-|TRBV27|TRBJ2-7|-
CASSLFGRQYF
TGTGCCAGCAGTTTATTTGGCCGGCAGTACTTC
>-|TRBV6-5|TRBJ2-5|once
CASSWLEDQETQYF
TGTGCCAGCAGTTGGCTAGAAGACCAAGAGACCCAGTACTTC
>TRBD2|TRBV10-3|TRBJ2-3|-
CAISESLAGETDTQYF
TGTGCCATCAGTGAGTCGCTGGCGGGAGAAACAGATACGCAGTATTTT
>TRBD2|TRBV29-1|TRBJ2-7|-
CSVGGSYEQYF
TGCAGCGTGGGGGGGTCCTATGAGCAGTACTTC
>TRBD1|TRBV9|TRBJ2-2|-
CASSVLGQENTGELFF
TGTGCCAGCAGCGTATTGGGACAGGAAAACACCGGGGAGCTGTTTTTT
>TRBD2|TRBV27|TRBJ2-5|-
CASSLLGGEETQYF
TGTGCCAGCAGTTTACTGGGGGGGGAAGAGACCCAGTACTTC
>TRBD1|TRBV7-9|TRBJ1-1|-
CASSPGGTEAFF
TGTGCCAGCAGTCCAGGGGGAACTGAAGCTTTCTTT
>-|TRBV27|TRBJ2-7|-
CASSLGRYSSYEQYF
TGTGCCAGCAGTTTAGGCCGCTATAGCTCCTACGAGCAGTACTTC
>-|TRBV10-2|TRBJ2-3|-
CASRRGGMASTDTQYF
TGCGCCAGCAGACGAGGGGGGATGGCTAGCACAGATACGCAGTATTTT
>TRBD1|TRBV28|TRBJ1-2|-
CASTHVKGQGIYGYTF
TGTGCCAGCACCCACGTCAAAGGACAGGGGATCTATGGCTACACCTTC
>TRBD1|TRBV6-6|TRBJ1-1|-
CASSIDRGTEAFF
TGTGCCAGCAGCATAGACAGGGGCACTGAAGCTTTCTTT
>-|TRBV10-3|TRBJ2-3|-
CAISEDSDTQYF
TGTGCCATCAGTGAGGATTCAGATACGCAGTATTTT
>-|TRBV6-6|TRBJ2-7|-
CASSQNPYYFYEQYF
TGTGCCAGCAGTCAGAACCCTTACTATTTCTACGAGCAGTACTTC
>-|TRBV27|TRBJ1-2|-
CASSLSAQPGYGYTF
TGTGCCAGCAGTTTATCAGCCCAGCCCGGATATGGCTACACCTTC
>-|TRBV20-1|TRBJ2-2|once
CSAGRGGELFF
TGCAGTGCGGGGCGCGGCGGGGAGCTGTTTTTT